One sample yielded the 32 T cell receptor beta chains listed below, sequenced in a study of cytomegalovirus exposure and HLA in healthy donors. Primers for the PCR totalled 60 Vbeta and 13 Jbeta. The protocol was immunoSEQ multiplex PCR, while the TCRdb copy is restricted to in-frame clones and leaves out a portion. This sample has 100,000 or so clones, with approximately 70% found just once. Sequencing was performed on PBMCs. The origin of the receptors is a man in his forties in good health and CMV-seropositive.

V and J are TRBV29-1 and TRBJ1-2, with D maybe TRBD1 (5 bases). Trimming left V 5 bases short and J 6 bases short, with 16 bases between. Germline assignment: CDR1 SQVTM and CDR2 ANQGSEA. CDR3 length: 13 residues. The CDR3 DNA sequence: TGCAGCGTTCTGGGGGGACGGGGGGATGGCTACACCTTC. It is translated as CSVLGGRGDGYTF.

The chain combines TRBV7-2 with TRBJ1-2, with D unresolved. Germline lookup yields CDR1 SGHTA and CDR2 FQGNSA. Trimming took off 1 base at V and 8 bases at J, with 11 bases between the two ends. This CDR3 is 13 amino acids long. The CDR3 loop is CASSLGRERGYTF. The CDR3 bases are TGTGCCAGCAGCTTAGGGAGGGAGAGGGGCTACACCTTC. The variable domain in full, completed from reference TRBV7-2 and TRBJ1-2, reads GAGVSQSPSNKVTEKGKDVELRCDPISGHTALYWYRQSLGQGLEFLIYFQGNSAPDKSGLPSDRFSAERTGGSVSTLTIQRTQQEDSAVYLCASSLGRERGYTFGSGTRLTVV.

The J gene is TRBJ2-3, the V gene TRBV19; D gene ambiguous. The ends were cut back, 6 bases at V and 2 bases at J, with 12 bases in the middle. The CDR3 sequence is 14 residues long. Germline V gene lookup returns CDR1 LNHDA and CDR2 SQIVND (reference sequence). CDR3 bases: TGTGCCAGTAGGGAAGCGTTGACCACAGATACGCAGTATTTT. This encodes CASREALTTDTQYF. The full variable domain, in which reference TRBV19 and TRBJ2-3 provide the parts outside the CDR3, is DGGITQSPKYLFRKEGQNVTLSCEQNLNHDAMYWYRQDPGQGLRLIYYSQIVNDFQKGDIAEGYSVSREKKESFPLTVTSAQKNPTAFYLCASREALTTDTQYFGPGTRLTVL.

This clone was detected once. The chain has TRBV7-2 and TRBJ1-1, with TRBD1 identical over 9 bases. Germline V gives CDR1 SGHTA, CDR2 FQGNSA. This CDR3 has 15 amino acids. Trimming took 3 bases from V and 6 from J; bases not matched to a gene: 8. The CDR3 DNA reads TGTGCCAGCAGCTTCCAGACAGGGGGGAGGGCTGAAGCTTTCTTT. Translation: CASSFQTGGRAEAFF.

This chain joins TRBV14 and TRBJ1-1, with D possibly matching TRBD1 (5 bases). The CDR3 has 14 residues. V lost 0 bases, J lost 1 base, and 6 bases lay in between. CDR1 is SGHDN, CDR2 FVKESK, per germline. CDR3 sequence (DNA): TGTGCCAGCAGCCAAGACAGGGAGAACACTGAAGCTTTCTTT. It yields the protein CASSQDRENTEAFF.

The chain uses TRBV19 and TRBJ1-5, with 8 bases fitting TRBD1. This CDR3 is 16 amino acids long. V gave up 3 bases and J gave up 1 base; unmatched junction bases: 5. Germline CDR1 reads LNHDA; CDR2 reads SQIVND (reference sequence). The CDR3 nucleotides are TGTGCCAGTAGTATTAAGGCAGGGGGCAGCAATCAGCCCCAGCATTTT. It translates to CASSIKAGGSNQPQHF.

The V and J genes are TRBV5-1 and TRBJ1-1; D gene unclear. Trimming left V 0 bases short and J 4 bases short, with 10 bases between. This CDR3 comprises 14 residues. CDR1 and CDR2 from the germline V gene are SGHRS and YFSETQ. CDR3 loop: CASSLGGLGTEAFF. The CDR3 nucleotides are TGCGCCAGCAGCTTGGGCGGGCTTGGCACTGAAGCTTTCTTT.

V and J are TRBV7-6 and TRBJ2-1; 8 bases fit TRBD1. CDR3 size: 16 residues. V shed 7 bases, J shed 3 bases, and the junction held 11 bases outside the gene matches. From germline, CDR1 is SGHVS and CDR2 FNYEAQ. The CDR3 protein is CASTPPGGRSYNEQFF. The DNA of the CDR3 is TGTGCCAGCACCCCCCCAGGGGGCAGAAGCTACAATGAGCAGTTCTTC.

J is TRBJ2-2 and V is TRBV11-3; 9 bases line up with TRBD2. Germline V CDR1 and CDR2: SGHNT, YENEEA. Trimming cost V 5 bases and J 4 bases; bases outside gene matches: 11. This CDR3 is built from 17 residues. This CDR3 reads CASSPGLARIPTGELFF. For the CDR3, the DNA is TGTGCCAGCAGCCCAGGACTAGCGAGAATACCCACCGGGGAGCTGTTTTTT.

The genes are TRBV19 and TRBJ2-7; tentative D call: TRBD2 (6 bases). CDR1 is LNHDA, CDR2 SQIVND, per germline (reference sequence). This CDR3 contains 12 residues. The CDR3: CILTGAHHEQYV. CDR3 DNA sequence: TGTATTTTAACGGGAGCGCACCACGAGCAGTACGTC.

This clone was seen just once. For the CDR3, the DNA is TGTGCCAGCAGTTTATCAGGGGTCAATCAGCCCCAGCATTTT. Translating gives CASSLSGVNQPQHF. The rearrangement joins TRBV27 to TRBJ1-5, with D perhaps TRBD1 (5 bases). The CDR3 consists of 14 residues. V was clipped by 0 bases and J by 3 bases, with 6 bases between them. Germline lookup yields CDR1 MNHEY and CDR2 SMNVEV (reference sequence).

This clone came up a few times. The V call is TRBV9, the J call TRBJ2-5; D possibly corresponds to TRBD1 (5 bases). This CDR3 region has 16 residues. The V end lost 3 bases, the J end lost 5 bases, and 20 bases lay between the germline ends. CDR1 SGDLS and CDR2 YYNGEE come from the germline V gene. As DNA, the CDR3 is TGTGCCAGCAGCGCTCAGGGTTCTTGGGGCGTGGAGACCCAGTACTTC. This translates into CASSAQGSWGVETQYF. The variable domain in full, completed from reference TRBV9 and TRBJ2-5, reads DSGVTQTPKHLITATGQRVTLRCSPRSGDLSVYWYQQSLDQGLQFLIQYYNGEERAKGNILERFSAQQFPDLHSELNLSSLELGDSALYFCASSAQGSWGVETQYFGPGTRLLVL.

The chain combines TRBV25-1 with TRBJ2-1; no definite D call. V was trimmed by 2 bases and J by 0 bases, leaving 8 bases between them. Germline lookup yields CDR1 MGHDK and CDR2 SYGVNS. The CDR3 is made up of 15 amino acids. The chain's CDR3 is CASSEGWSSYNEQFF. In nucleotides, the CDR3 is TGTGCCAGCAGTGAAGGGTGGAGCTCCTACAATGAGCAGTTCTTC.

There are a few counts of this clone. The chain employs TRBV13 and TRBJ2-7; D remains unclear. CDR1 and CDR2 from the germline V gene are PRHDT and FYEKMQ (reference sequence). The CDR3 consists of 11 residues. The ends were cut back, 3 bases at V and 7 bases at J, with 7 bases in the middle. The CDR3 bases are TGTGCCAGCAGCTTGGGCTATGAGCAGTACGTC. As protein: CASSLGYEQYV.

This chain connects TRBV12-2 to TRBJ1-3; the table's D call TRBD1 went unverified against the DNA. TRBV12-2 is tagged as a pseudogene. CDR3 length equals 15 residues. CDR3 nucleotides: TGTGCAAGTTCCCCCGGGACAGGGATTAAGAACACCATATATTTT. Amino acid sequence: CASSPGTGIKNTIYF.

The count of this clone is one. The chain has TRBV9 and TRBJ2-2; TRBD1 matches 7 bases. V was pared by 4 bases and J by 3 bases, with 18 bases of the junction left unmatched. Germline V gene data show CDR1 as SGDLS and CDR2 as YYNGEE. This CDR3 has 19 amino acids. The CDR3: CASSLRPWVRQGYTGELFF. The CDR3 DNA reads TGTGCCAGCAGCCTCCGTCCGTGGGTGAGACAGGGTTACACCGGGGAGCTGTTTTTT.

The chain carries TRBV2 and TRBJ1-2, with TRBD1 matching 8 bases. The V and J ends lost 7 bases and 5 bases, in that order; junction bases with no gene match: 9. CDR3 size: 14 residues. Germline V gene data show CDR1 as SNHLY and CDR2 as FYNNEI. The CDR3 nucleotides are TGTGCCAGCAAGGACAGGGATCCCTCTTATGGCTACACCTTC. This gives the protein CASKDRDPSYGYTF.

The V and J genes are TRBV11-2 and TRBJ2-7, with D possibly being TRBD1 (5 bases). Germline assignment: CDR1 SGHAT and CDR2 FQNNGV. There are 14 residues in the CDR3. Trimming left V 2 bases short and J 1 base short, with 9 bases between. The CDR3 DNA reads TGTGCCAGCAGCTTACAGGGCGGATCCTACGAGCAGTACTTC. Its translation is CASSLQGGSYEQYF. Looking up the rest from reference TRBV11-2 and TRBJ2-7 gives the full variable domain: EAGVAQSPRYKIIEKRQSVAFWCNPISGHATLYWYQQILGQGPKLLIQFQNNGVVDDSQLPKDRFSAERLKGVDSTLKIQPAKLEDSAVYLCASSLQGGSYEQYFGPGTRLTVT.

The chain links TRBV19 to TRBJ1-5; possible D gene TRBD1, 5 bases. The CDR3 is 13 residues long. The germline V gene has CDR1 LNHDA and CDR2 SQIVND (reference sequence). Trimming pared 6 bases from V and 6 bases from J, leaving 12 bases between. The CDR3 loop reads CASSGGWGQPQHF. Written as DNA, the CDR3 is TGTGCCAGTAGCGGGGGTTGGGGTCAGCCCCAGCATTTT.

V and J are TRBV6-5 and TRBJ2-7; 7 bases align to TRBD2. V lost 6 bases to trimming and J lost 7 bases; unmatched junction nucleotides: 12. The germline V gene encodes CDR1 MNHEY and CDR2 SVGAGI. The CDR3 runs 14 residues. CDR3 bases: TGTGCCAGCAGCACTGGCGGGAGTAGAGGGGAGCAGTACTTC. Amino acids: CASSTGGSRGEQYF.

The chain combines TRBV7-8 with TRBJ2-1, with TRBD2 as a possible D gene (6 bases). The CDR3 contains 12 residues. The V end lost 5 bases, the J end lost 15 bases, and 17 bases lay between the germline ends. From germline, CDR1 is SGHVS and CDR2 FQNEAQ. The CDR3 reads CASSQTRISPFF. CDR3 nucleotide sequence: TGTGCCAGCAGCCAGACTAGAATATCGCCGTTCTTC.

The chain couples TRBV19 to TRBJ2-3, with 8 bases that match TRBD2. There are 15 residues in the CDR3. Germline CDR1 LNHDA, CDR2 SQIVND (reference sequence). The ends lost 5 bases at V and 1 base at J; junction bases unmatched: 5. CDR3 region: CASSSGLGRTDTQYF. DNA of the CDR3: TGTGCCAGTAGTTCGGGACTAGGACGCACAGATACGCAGTATTTT.

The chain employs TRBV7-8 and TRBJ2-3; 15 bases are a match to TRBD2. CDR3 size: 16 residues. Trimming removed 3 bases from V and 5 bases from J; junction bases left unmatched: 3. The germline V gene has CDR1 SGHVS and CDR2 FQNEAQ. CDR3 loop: CASSFSGLAGGDTQYF. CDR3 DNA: TGTGCCAGCAGCTTCTCGGGACTAGCGGGAGGAGATACGCAGTATTTT.

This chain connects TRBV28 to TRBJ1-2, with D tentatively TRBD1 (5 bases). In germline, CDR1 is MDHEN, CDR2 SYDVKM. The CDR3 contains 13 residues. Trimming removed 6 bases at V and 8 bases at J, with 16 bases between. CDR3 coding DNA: TGTGCCAGCAGCTCCGGACAAGTTGAAGGCTACACCTTC. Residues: CASSSGQVEGYTF.

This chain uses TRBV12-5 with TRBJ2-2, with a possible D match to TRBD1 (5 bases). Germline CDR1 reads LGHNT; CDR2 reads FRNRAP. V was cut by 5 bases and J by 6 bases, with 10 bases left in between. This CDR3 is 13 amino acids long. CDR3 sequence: CASGRQIPGELFF. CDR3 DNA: TGTGCTAGTGGTCGACAGATACCCGGGGAGCTGTTTTTT. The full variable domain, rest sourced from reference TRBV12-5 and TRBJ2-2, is DARVTQTPRHKVTEMGQEVTMRCQPILGHNTVFWYRQTMMQGLELLAYFRNRAPLDDSGMPKDRFSAEMPDATLATLKIQPSEPRDSAVYFCASGRQIPGELFFGEGSRLTVL.

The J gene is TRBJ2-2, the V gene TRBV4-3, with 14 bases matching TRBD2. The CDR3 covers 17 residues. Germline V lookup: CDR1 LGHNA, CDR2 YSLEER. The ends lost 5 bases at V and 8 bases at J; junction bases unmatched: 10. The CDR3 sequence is CASSTPGLAGAEGELFF. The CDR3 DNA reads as TGCGCCAGCAGCACGCCGGGACTAGCGGGAGCAGAAGGGGAGCTGTTTTTT.

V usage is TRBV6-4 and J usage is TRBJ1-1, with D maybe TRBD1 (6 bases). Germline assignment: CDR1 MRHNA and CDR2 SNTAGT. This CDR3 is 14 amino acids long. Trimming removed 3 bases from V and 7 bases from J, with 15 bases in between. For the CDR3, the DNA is TGTGCCAGCAGTGATGAAAGGGGGGGCGGTGAAGCTTTCTTT. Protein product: CASSDERGGGEAFF.

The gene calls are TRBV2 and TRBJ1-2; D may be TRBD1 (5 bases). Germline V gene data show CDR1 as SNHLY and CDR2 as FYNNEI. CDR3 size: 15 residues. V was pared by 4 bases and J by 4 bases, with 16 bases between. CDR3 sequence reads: CASSGPQGSFYGYTF. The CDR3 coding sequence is TGTGCCAGCAGTGGTCCCCAGGGAAGCTTCTATGGCTACACCTTC.

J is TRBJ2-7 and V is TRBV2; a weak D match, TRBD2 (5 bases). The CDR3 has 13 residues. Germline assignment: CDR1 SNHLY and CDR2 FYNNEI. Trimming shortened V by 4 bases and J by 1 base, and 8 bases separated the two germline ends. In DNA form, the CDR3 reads TGTGCCAGCAGTGCACCGGGATCCTACGAGCAGTACTTC. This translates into CASSAPGSYEQYF.

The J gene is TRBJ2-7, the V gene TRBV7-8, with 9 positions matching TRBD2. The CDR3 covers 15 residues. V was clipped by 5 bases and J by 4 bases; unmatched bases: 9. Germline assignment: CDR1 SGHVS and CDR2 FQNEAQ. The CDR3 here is CASSPLAGAGYEQYF. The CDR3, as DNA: TGTGCCAGCAGCCCTTTAGCGGGAGCGGGTTACGAGCAGTACTTC.

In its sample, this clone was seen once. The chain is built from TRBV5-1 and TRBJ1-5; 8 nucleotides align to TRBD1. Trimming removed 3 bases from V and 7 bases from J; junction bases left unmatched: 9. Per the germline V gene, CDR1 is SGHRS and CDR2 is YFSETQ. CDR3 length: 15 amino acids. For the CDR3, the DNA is TGCGCCAGCAGCTCGGACGGACAGGGCGGACAGCCCCAGCATTTT. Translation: CASSSDGQGGQPQHF.

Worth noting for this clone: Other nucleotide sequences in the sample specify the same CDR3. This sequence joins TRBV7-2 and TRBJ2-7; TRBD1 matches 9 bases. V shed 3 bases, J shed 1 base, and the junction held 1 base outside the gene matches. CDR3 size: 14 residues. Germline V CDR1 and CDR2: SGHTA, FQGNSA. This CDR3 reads CASSLTGGSYEQYF. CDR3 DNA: TGTGCCAGCAGCTTGACAGGGGGTTCCTACGAGCAGTACTTC.